The 11 T cell receptor beta chains in this list originate from one sample, sequenced in a study of regulatory T cells in long-lasting Graves disease. Both iRepertoire HTBI primers and Arm-PCR of CDR3 regions were used to build the TCR beta libraries. From the multiplex PCR reads, TCRdb called clonotypes with MiXCR, one entry per CDR3 protein. Among approximately 300,000 distinct CDR3 sequences, about a sixth were seen once, and the ten largest hold about 38%. Time point here: newly diagnosed GD, antithyroid drugs for less than 3 months. Researchers made the TCR library from RNA that was extracted from PBMCs. The source material was peripheral blood mononuclear cells (PBMCs), sampled at new diagnosis, from a patient treated with antithyroid drugs. Every receptor here comes from a female donor with Graves disease.

This chain links TRBV2 with TRBJ2-7; 7 bases map to TRBD1. The V and J ends lost 2 bases and 6 bases, in that order; junction bases with no gene match: 10. The germline V gene encodes CDR1 SNHLY and CDR2 FYNNEI. The CDR3 has 15 residues. The CDR3 coding sequence is TGTGCCAGCAGTGAAAGTACAGGGGAGCGGCCCGAGCAGTACTTC. Its protein product is CASSESTGERPEQYF.

This chain's CDR3 is CASSSPRRDRGRETQYF. The CDR3 nucleotides are TGTGCCAGCAGCTCCCCCCGCCGGGACAGGGGTAGAGAGACCCAGTACTTC. V and J are TRBV7-9 and TRBJ2-5, with 10 bases aligning to TRBD1. Looked up from germline, CDR1 is SEHNR and CDR2 is FQNEAQ (reference sequence). CDR3 length: 17 residues. The V and J ends lost 4 bases and 4 bases, in that order; junction bases with no gene match: 12.

This rearrangement joins TRBV28 to TRBJ2-5; 10 bases agree with TRBD1. V lost 5 bases to trimming and J lost 5 bases; unmatched junction nucleotides: 8. Germline V gene sequence: CDR1 MDHEN, CDR2 SYDVKM. The CDR3 extends over 15 amino acids. The CDR3 bases are TGTGCCAGCAGTACGGACAGGGGGAGAGGCGAGACCCAGTACTTC. Its translation is CASSTDRGRGETQYF.

In its sample, this clonotype was seen many times. This chain uses TRBV6-1 with TRBJ2-2, with 7 bases lining up with TRBD2. This CDR3 has 15 residues. The trim removed 7 bases at V and 7 bases at J, leaving 12 bases unmatched. Germline V gene data show CDR1 as MNHNS and CDR2 as SASEGT. The CDR3 region is CASTETSQGGGELFF. Written as DNA, the CDR3 is TGTGCCAGCACAGAGACTAGCCAGGGAGGCGGGGAGCTGTTTTTT.

This clonotype was seen many times. The V call is TRBV5-5, the J call TRBJ2-7; D gene uncertain. The germline gives CDR1 SGHKS, CDR2 YYEKEE (reference sequence). V lost 1 base, J lost 3 bases, and 8 bases lay in between. The CDR3 contains 13 residues. The CDR3 DNA follows: TGTGCCAGCAGCTTGTTTTGGGTCTACGAGCAGTACTTC. Its translation: CASSLFWVYEQYF.

The chain joins TRBV18 to TRBJ1-1; no clear D gene. This CDR3 is 13 amino acids long. V lost 3 bases and J 2 bases, leaving 7 bases between the germline ends. Germline V gives CDR1 KGHSH, CDR2 LQKENI. This chain's CDR3 is CASSPSLNTEAFF. The CDR3 coding sequence is TGTGCCAGCTCACCGTCCTTAAACACTGAAGCTTTCTTT.

This clonotype was found many times. V and J are TRBV20-1 and TRBJ2-1, with D perhaps matching TRBD1 or TRBD2 (6 bases each). V lost 6 bases, J lost 7 bases, and 19 bases lay in between. CDR3 size: 14 residues. Germline CDR1 and CDR2: DFQATT and SNEGSKA (reference sequence). The CDR3 coding sequence is TGCAGTGCAGAGAGAAGGGGGGTTGGGAATGAGCAGTTCTTC. It encodes CSAERRGVGNEQFF.

The chain combines TRBV5-4 with TRBJ1-6; D is undetermined. The CDR3 spans 12 residues. Trimming shortened V by 3 bases and J by 7 bases, and 5 bases separated the two germline ends. Germline V lookup: CDR1 SGHNT, CDR2 YYREEE (reference sequence). CDR3 bases: TGTGCCAGCAGCTCCTCCAATTCACCCCTCCACTTT. Protein: CASSSSNSPLHF.

The chain joins TRBV6-5 to TRBJ1-5; weak D call: TRBD1 (5 bases). Trimming removed 0 bases from V and 3 bases from J, with 9 bases in between. Germline assignment: CDR1 MNHEY and CDR2 SVGAGI. The CDR3 runs to 15 residues. The DNA of the CDR3 is TGTGCCAGCAGTTACTCGAGAGGGGCCAATCAGCCCCAGCATTTT. This encodes CASSYSRGANQPQHF.

This clonotype was observed at least ten times. CDR3 DNA sequence: TGTGCCAGCAGCTCCCAAAGAGGGACAGTGGAGGCCGAGCAGTACTTC. This sequence encodes CASSSQRGTVEAEQYF. The chain has TRBV6-1 and TRBJ2-7, with 7 bases matching TRBD1. The length of the CDR3 is 16 residues. With V trimmed by 6 bases and J by 6 bases, 17 bases remained unmatched. CDR1 and CDR2 from the germline V gene are MNHNS and SASEGT.

This clonotype was recorded many times. The chain carries TRBV30 and TRBJ2-3, with no clear D. The V end lost 0 bases, the J end lost 0 bases, and 7 bases lay between the germline ends. The CDR3 runs 14 residues. Germline CDR1 reads GTSNPN; CDR2 reads SVGIG (reference sequence). DNA of the CDR3: TGTGCCTGGAGTGTTAAGGGTAGCACAGATACGCAGTATTTT. This encodes CAWSVKGSTDTQYF. The full variable domain, with the rest looked up from reference TRBV30 and TRBJ2-3, is SQTIHQWPATLVQPVGSPLSLECTVEGTSNPNLYWYRQAAGRGLQLLFYSVGIGQISSEVPQNLSASRPQDRQFILSSKKLLLSDSGFYLCAWSVKGSTDTQYFGPGTRLTVL.